One T cell receptor beta chain is described in this entry. Antigen specificity is unknown. This specimen belongs to a study of PD-L1 blockade in urothelial cancer. Turning to the study itself: The researchers analyzed blood 3 weeks (second dose) and 6 weeks after treatment start. Blood yielded a median of about 140,000 T cells per sample.

Sequencing used immunoSEQ multiplex PCR; TCRdb keeps in-frame clones, though not all of them. Of tens of thousands of clones in the sample, 75% to 90% were seen once. Study outcomes and limitations: Sub-median blood TCR clonality before treatment predicted longer survival.

The time point: peripheral blood 6 weeks after treatment start. Patient disease was locally advanced or metastatic urothelial carcinoma. Germline loops: CDR1 GTSNPN, CDR2 SVGIG (reference sequence). The CDR3 length is 19 residues. Unmatched junction bases numbered 14, after V lost 0 bases and J lost 5 bases. V and J are TRBV30 and TRBJ2-2, with 11 nucleotides matching TRBD2. The sample was PBMCs, taken around atezolizumab (anti-PD-L1) treatment. The sequence was obtained from a man aged 60 to 69 with urothelial cancer. The CDR3 DNA reads TGTGCCTGGAGTGTTAGGATCCTAGCGGGAGGAGGTTCAACCGGGGAGCTGTTTTTT. Residues: CAWSVRILAGGGSTGELFF.